The clone carrying this T cell receptor (beta chain) was detected ten times or more. Its antigen is as yet unknown. This sample is part of a study of Graves' ophthalmopathy and Graves' hyperthyroidism. Regarding the study as a whole: Blood was where most expanded thyroid clonotypes above 0.001 frequency also turned up.

TCR beta CDR3 regions were amplified from RNA transcripts. An initial RT-PCR round employing HTBI primers preceded a second-round multiplex PCR. TCRdb reanalysed the multiplex PCR reads using MiXCR and keeps one entry per CDR3 protein. The table lists about 600,000 distinct CDR3 sequences, under 40% of them singletons. This CDR3 has 15 residues. With 2 bases removed from V and 1 base from J, the gap between germline ends came to 11 bases. The germline V gene has CDR1 SGHAT and CDR2 FQNNGV. This TCR came from an adult man with Graves' hyperthyroidism. The V call is TRBV11-2, the J call TRBJ1-1, with D uncertain. Sample: peripheral blood or thyroid tissue (not recorded which). CDR3 sequence (DNA): TGTGCCAGCAGCTTATTAGGTCATAAGAACACTGAAGCTTTCTTT. This gives the protein CASSLLGHKNTEAFF.